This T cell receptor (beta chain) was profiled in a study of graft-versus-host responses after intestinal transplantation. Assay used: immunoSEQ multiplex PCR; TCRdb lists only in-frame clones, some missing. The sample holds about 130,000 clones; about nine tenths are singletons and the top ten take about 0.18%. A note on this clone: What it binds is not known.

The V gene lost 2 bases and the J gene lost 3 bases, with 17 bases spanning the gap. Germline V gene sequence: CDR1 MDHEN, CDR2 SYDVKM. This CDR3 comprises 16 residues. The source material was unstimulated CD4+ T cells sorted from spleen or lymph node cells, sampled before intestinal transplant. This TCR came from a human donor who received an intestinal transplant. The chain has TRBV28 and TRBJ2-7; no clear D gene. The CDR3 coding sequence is TGTGCCAGCAGTTTAAGTGGTCCAGGTGGTTTCTACGAGCAGTACTTC. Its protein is CASSLSGPGGFYEQYF.